This TCR beta chain was obtained from a study of blood T cell repertoires in COVID-19. Study at large: Acute and convalescent COVID-19 samples came from the United States, Italy and Spain. The analysed material was cDNA or gDNA that came from T cells, B-cell-depleted T cells, or PBMCs.

Germline V lookup: CDR1 LGHDT, CDR2 YNNKEL (reference sequence). J gave up 1 base and V 8 bases, and 6 bases lay outside the gene matches. The CDR3 sequence is 14 residues long. Original methodology: Quantification of nucleated cells was approximated via reference gene primer amplification. Assay used: immunoSEQ multiplex PCR; TCRdb lists only in-frame clones, some missing. V, J and clone size reflect that table, while D and trimming were determined from the DNA. Here the sample spans roughly 53,000 clones, approximately 84% being singletons. The sequencing sample was made of peripheral blood. The chain recombines TRBV3-1 (or the pseudogene TRBV3-2) with TRBJ2-3; 7 positions match TRBD2. This receptor was identified in a human donor in a cohort sampled during active COVID-19. CDR3 amino acids: CASHGGLGTDTQYF. The CDR3, as DNA: TGTGCCAGCCACGGGGGGTTGGGCACAGATACGCAGTATTTT.